This entry lists 8 T cell receptor beta chains sequenced from one sample in a study of blood T cell repertoires in COVID-19. TCRdb's copy holds only in-frame clones and misses some; the assay was immunoSEQ multiplex PCR. The sample has under 140,000 clones; around three quarters are singletons. Sequenced: peripheral blood. Receptors were obtained from a woman aged 55-70 years with acute or convalescent COVID-19.

V and J are TRBV29-1 and TRBJ1-2; 8 bases fit TRBD1. The J segment lost 2 bases and the V segment lost 6 bases, leaving 8 bases of the junction unmatched. The CDR3 consists of 14 residues. CDR1 and CDR2 (germline): SQVTM, ANQGSEA. This chain's CDR3 is CSVVRGTGNYGYTF. CDR3 bases: TGCAGCGTGGTGAGAGGGACAGGCAACTATGGCTACACCTTC.

The chain has TRBV28 and TRBJ1-4; perhaps TRBD1 as D (6 bases). Trimming removed 10 bases from V and 0 bases from J, with 12 bases in between. This CDR3 has 14 amino acids. Germline V gene sequence: CDR1 MDHEN, CDR2 SYDVKM. CDR3 sequence (DNA): TGTGCCACCACGTCAGGGGCAACTAATGAAAAACTGTTTTTT. This gives the protein CATTSGATNEKLFF.

The chain recombines TRBV7-3 with TRBJ2-1; 10 positions agree with TRBD2. The length of the CDR3 is 16 residues. Germline CDR1 SGHTA, CDR2 FQGTGA. With V trimmed by 5 bases and J by 1 base, 5 bases remained unmatched. The DNA for the CDR3 is TGTGCCAGCAGCCAAAGCGGGGGGGCATCCTACAATGAGCAGTTCTTC. Its translation is CASSQSGGASYNEQFF.

CDR3 residues: CASYHEGTGNTIYF. CDR3 DNA sequence: TGTGCCAGTTACCACGAGGGAACAGGAAACACCATATATTTT. The J gene is TRBJ1-3, the V gene TRBV19; the D is unclear. The ends were cut back, 8 bases at V and 4 bases at J, with 15 bases in the middle. There are 14 residues in the CDR3. Germline values: CDR1 LNHDA, CDR2 SQIVND (reference sequence).

The chain has TRBV19 and TRBJ1-4; TRBD1 agrees at 8 bases. Germline trimming cut 9 bases from V and 6 bases from J; bases unmatched to any gene: 12. Germline CDR1 is LNHDA and CDR2 is SQIVND (reference sequence). The CDR3 runs to 15 residues. The DNA for the CDR3 is TGTGCCAGCCAAACAGGGGGGCTGGGGGATGAAAAACTGTTTTTT. Translated: CASQTGGLGDEKLFF.

This clone has a handful of counts. The rearrangement links TRBV7-2 to TRBJ2-5; no clear D gene. This CDR3 is 13 amino acids long. Trimming took off 2 bases at V and 2 bases at J, with 6 bases between the two ends. Germline V gene data show CDR1 as SGHTA and CDR2 as FQGNSA. CDR3 amino acids: CASSLPEQETQYF. The CDR3 nucleotides are TGTGCCAGCAGCTTACCGGAGCAAGAGACCCAGTACTTC.

The chain couples TRBV5-1 to TRBJ2-7; the match to TRBD1 covers 8 bases. The CDR3 is 19 amino acids. Unmatched junction bases numbered 19, after V lost 5 bases and J lost 0 bases. The germline gives CDR1 SGHRS, CDR2 YFSETQ. CDR3 sequence (DNA): TGCGCCAGCAGACAGGGGTCCCGAAGCCAGGGGGCCCTCTCCTACGAGCAGTACTTC. Translating it yields CASRQGSRSQGALSYEQYF.

This clone was recorded a few times. V usage is TRBV7-9 and J usage is TRBJ2-3, with TRBD1 matching over 7 bases. The J segment lost 7 bases and the V segment lost 4 bases, leaving 5 bases of the junction unmatched. This CDR3 comprises 13 residues. Germline V lookup: CDR1 SEHNR, CDR2 FQNEAQ (reference sequence). The CDR3 loop reads CASSSRQGYTQYF. In DNA form, the CDR3 reads TGTGCCAGCAGCTCAAGACAGGGATATACGCAGTATTTT.